This T cell receptor beta chain originates from a study of T cells after yellow fever vaccination (dated by TCRdb to about 2019). About the study as a whole: The SMART-Seq v4 Ultra Low Input RNA kit was used to prepare libraries from fractions with low cell numbers. To follow T-cell clones before and after primary and booster YFV17D yellow fever vaccination, bulk TCR alpha and beta repertoires were sequenced over time. Two healthy male donors, one aged 18 to 30 and one aged 30 to 40 years, made up the cohort. Blood was collected at multiple timepoints before and after primary and secondary immunization, and bulk PBMC replicates and cell subsets were isolated.

TCR cDNA was synthesized by 5'RACE template switching, which introduced a universal primer site and unique molecular identifiers. Priming for cDNA synthesis came from both the TCR alpha and TCR beta constant segments. Library amplification used two PCR steps, and the second PCR step added sample barcodes and sequencing adapters. Sequencing of the libraries was done on either Illumina HiSeq 2500 (2x100 bp) or NovaSeq (2x150 bp). Turning to the authors' computational methods: MIGEC was used to demultiplex reads and collapse the reads into UMI consensus sequences, and MiXCR was used for V(D)J alignment. Vaccine-responding clonotypes were defined with edgeR using replicate PBMC samples, requiring FDR below 0.01 and a log2 fold change above 5 up to day 15. Each bulk clonotype received a CD4 or CD8 identity based on whether the sequenced CD4 or CD8 repertoire contained that clonotype at higher abundance. TCRdb ran its own pipeline on the public reads, namely fastp trimming at Q25 and MiXCR clone calling, and kept in-frame beta chains. Every entry covers one CDR3 protein and lists the most common genes and DNA from its rows. The V and J calls here are based on TCRdb, not the publication. The sample profile shows some 560,000 distinct CDR3 sequences; 15% to 20% of them were found once. The top ten clones comprise around 15% of the sample.

Results and caveats for the whole study, not just this receptor: Computational filtering was needed because FACS-sorted repertoires could contain abundant contaminating clonotypes from the bulk population. The secondary T-cell response was weaker than the primary response but faster, peaking on day 5 instead of day 15. After the booster, most of the clones that had expanded following primary vaccination were detected again (approximately 95% of CD4 and around nine tenths of CD8), which suggests that memory was broadly maintained. A small share of clonotypes occurred in both CD4 and CD8 compartments, likely arising from convergent recombination. Only a couple of donors were included in the study, so the extent to which the findings can be generalized is limited.

What the treatment or condition label conveys for this sample: live attenuated yellow fever vaccine strain. At each blood-draw timepoint, two biological replicates of bulk PBMCs were collected. A standard Ficoll-Paque protocol was used to isolate PBMCs from peripheral blood. RNA was extracted with TriZol from bulk PBMCs, CD4 and CD8 fractions, and dextramer-positive and dextramer-negative fractions. Via the germline V gene, CDR1 is ENHRY and CDR2 SYGVKD. The CDR3 starts with the cysteine, ends with the phenylalanine, and has 13 residues. CDR3 DNA is the only sequence kept; it has 39 bases, read in frame from the first base. At the junction V is shortened by 11 bases and J by 3 bases, with 15 bases in between. A word on this clonotype: Its antigen remains unidentified. There are no base qualities to consult, and no much larger clone falls within one base.

The sequence came from a man aged 25-45 years who received the YFV17D yellow fever vaccine. The rearranged segments are TRBV10-3 and TRBJ2-3, with the identity of the D gene unclear. Sequences were derived from PBMCs, sampled 15 days after the yellow fever booster vaccination. The DNA sequence is TGTGCCCTGTCGCCCGATGGGACAGATACGCAGTATTTT. Translated, it reads CALSPDGTDTQYF.